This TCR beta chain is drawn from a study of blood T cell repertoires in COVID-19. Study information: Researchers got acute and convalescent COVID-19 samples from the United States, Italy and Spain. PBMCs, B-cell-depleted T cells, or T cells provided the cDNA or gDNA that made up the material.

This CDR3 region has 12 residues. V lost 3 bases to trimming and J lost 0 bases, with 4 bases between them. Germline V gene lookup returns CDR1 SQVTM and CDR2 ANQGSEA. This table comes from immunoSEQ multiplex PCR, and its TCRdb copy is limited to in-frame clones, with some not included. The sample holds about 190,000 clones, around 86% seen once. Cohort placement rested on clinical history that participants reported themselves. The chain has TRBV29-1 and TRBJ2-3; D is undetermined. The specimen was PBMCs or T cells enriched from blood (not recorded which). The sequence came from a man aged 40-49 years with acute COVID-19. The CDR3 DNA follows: TGCAGCGTTGATGAGAGCACAGATACGCAGTATTTT. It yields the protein CSVDESTDTQYF.